This TCR beta chain was sequenced during a study of CD8+CD57+ T cells in acquired aplastic anemia. Study findings and constraints: Shared by patients and controls, just under 30 CD8+ CDR3s were abundant in patients.

The V and J ends lost 2 bases and 6 bases, in that order; junction bases with no gene match: 5. CDR1 and CDR2 from the germline V gene are MNHEY and SVGAGI. The CDR3 contains 14 residues. Genomic DNA, the template, was used for profiling of the TCR beta VDJ and CDR3. TCRdb re-called the reads with MiXCR, one entry per CDR3 protein. The sample lists hundreds of thousands of distinct CDR3 sequences; approximately 32% were seen once. This clonotype occurred many times. The antigen is undetermined. In patients chosen for sequencing, flow cytometry had shown CD8+CD57+ cell expansion. All patients had severe acquired aplastic anemia. Patient blood was sampled before any therapy had been received.

The chain combines TRBV6-5 with TRBJ1-2, with 8 bases lining up with TRBD1. The sample was sorted CD4+, CD8+, or CD8+CD57+ T cells (not recorded which) from PBMCs. The TCR was taken from a human donor with aplastic anemia. CDR3 amino acids: CASSYAGQGHGYTF. CDR3 nucleotide sequence: TGTGCCAGCAGTTACGCAGGACAGGGTCATGGCTACACCTTC.